Sequencing of this T cell receptor (beta chain) was carried out in a study of cytomegalovirus exposure and HLA in healthy donors. Points from the study as a whole: Several of the most significant clusters were apparently associated with common viral pathogens in a later analysis. Later analysis reportedly placed an Asian-associated ancestry cluster below the approximately 730-donor mean in N-insertions.

It was with 60 Vbeta and 13 Jbeta primers that the PCR ran. Methods used by the authors: In a later analysis, of 70 million to 85 million unique beta chains, 9 million to 11 million appeared in at least two donors. The assay was immunoSEQ multiplex PCR, and TCRdb's table has in-frame clones only and misses some. The V and J calls and clone size are taken from that table; D and trimming were inferred from the DNA. Among approximately 200,000 clones, 75% to 85% were seen once, and the ten largest hold approximately 1.4%. As concerns this clone: What it binds is unknown.

The sequence derives from a girl between 5 and 17 years old in good health and CMV-seropositive. The sequenced material came from PBMCs.

The chain's CDR3 is CASTRGGELFF. DNA of the CDR3: TGTGCCAGCACAAGGGGCGGGGAGCTGTTTTTT. The rearrangement uses TRBV6-5 and TRBJ2-2, with TRBD1 as a possible D gene (5 bases). Germline CDR1 reads MNHEY; CDR2 reads SVGAGI. Deletions cut 7 bases from V and 7 bases from J, with 7 bases between. The CDR3 covers 11 residues.